This T cell receptor (beta chain) was captured by sequencing in a study of blood T cells in healthy people across ages. At the level of the study: In model experiments, template switching was able to capture about one barcoded beta molecule for every two T cells that were present.

Alongside a J-beta primer mix, a sample-barcoded 5' primer served in a second PCR lasting about 7 to 11 cycles. Each CDR3 protein is one row after TCRdb ran MiXCR on the 5' RACE reads. In the table there are 650,000 to 1,000,000 distinct CDR3 sequences, under 40% of which are singletons. Of note for this clonotype: Its antigen is still unknown.

The study, taken as a whole, reports: Per million T cells, TCR beta diversity dropped about linearly as age rose.

The CDR3 is made up of 11 amino acids. Trimming took 0 bases from V and 9 from J, leaving 7 bases between them. The germline V gene has CDR1 SQVTM and CDR2 ANQGSEA. The receptor was derived from a man younger than 35 in good health. This chain uses TRBV29-1 with TRBJ2-3, with D unresolved. The sample consisted of blood. The CDR3 is CSVEDHLTQYF. CDR3 nucleotide sequence: TGCAGCGTTGAAGATCACTTGACGCAGTATTTT.